This T cell receptor (beta chain) was identified in a study of T cell changes during pregnancy in multiple sclerosis. This CDR3 has 12 amino acids. V gave up 3 bases and J gave up 13 bases, with 14 bases separating them. Germline CDR1 KGHSH, CDR2 LQKENI. Repertoires were generated with immunoSEQ multiplex PCR, while TCRdb's copy carries only in-frame clones and drops some. The table has tens of thousands of clones, nearly 90% seen once. The chain carries TRBV18 and TRBJ2-3; maybe TRBD1 (6 bases). Sequenced here: CD4+ T cells from peripheral blood mononuclear cells, sampled after pregnancy. The receptor was derived from a female donor with multiple sclerosis, enrolled in a pregnancy study. The CDR3 spells CASSPDRDNKYF. The CDR3 region has the DNA TGTGCCAGCTCACCGGACCGGGACAACAAGTATTTT.